A single sample is the source of the 19 T cell receptor beta chains below, sequenced in a study of blood T cell repertoires in COVID-19. Profiled with immunoSEQ multiplex PCR; TCRdb holds only in-frame clones, not every one. The sample records about 210,000 clones, about 80% being singletons. What was sequenced was peripheral blood. The receptors were gathered from a woman aged 55-75 years with COVID-19, enrolled during active disease.

The V call is TRBV29-1, the J call TRBJ1-2; the D gene is possibly TRBD1 (6 bases). Trimming took off 5 bases at V and 6 bases at J, with 13 bases between the two ends. The CDR3 spans 12 residues. Germline lookup yields CDR1 SQVTM and CDR2 ANQGSEA. The CDR3 DNA is TGCAGCGTTCTTCAGGGGTCGGATGGCTACACCTTC. The encoded protein is CSVLQGSDGYTF.

The chain combines TRBV6-5 with TRBJ2-7; tentatively, D is TRBD2 (6 bases). CDR3 length: 12 amino acids. From germline, CDR1 is MNHEY and CDR2 SVGAGI. Deletions cut 2 bases from V and 6 bases from J, with 8 bases between. The chain's CDR3 is CASSYGGFEQYF. The CDR3, as DNA: TGTGCCAGCAGTTACGGGGGGTTCGAGCAGTACTTC.

The V call is TRBV27, the J call TRBJ2-7; weak D call: TRBD1 (6 bases). V shed 3 bases and J shed 3 bases, with 21 bases lying between them. In germline, CDR1 is MNHEY, CDR2 SMNVEV (reference sequence). This CDR3 region has 17 residues. CDR3 loop: CASSFAGTTRYNYEQYF. The CDR3 region has the DNA TGTGCCAGCAGTTTTGCCGGGACAACCCGCTATAACTACGAGCAGTACTTC.

This sequence joins TRBV5-1 and TRBJ2-2, with 10 bases lining up with TRBD2. The trim removed 6 bases at V and 3 bases at J, leaving 8 bases unmatched. CDR3 length equals 16 residues. Germline V gene sequence: CDR1 SGHRS, CDR2 YFSETQ. The CDR3 coding sequence is TGCGCCAGCACCCTAGCGGGAGTAAGGGACACCGGGGAGCTGTTTTTT. This gives the protein CASTLAGVRDTGELFF. The full variable domain, with the rest looked up from reference TRBV5-1 and TRBJ2-2, is KAGVTQTPRYLIKTRGQQVTLSCSPISGHRSVSWYQQTPGQGLQFLFEYFSETQRNKGNFPGRFSGRQFSNSRSEMNVSTLELGDSALYLCASTLAGVRDTGELFFGEGSRLTVL.

The chain carries TRBV3-1 (or the pseudogene TRBV3-2) and TRBJ1-3; D possibly corresponds to TRBD1 (5 bases). Trimming stripped 3 bases from V and 0 bases from J, with 12 bases between. This CDR3 spans 16 amino acids. Germline assignment: CDR1 LGHDT and CDR2 YNNKEL (reference sequence). The CDR3 loop reads CASSQGTGFSGNTIYF. The CDR3 bases are TGTGCCAGCAGCCAGGGCACAGGATTCTCTGGAAACACCATATATTTT.

V usage is TRBV4-2 and J usage is TRBJ2-3, with 10 bases matching TRBD1. V shed 0 bases and J 4 bases; nucleotides not matched to a gene: 4. This CDR3 is 16 amino acids long. The germline CDR1 and CDR2 sequences are LGHNA and YNFKEQ. The CDR3 loop is CASSQEPGTGADTQYF. The CDR3 coding sequence is TGTGCCAGCAGCCAAGAACCCGGGACAGGGGCAGATACGCAGTATTTT.

The V and J genes are TRBV13 and TRBJ2-7, with a weak D call TRBD2 (5 bases). The ends were cut back, 5 bases at V and 0 bases at J, with 11 bases in the middle. The germline V gene has CDR1 PRHDT and CDR2 FYEKMQ (reference sequence). The CDR3 contains 14 residues. The CDR3 sequence: CASSGFGSSYEQYV. The CDR3 DNA sequence: TGTGCCAGCAGCGGGTTTGGGAGCTCCTACGAGCAGTACGTC.

The gene calls are TRBV24-1 and TRBJ1-5, with 9 bases fitting TRBD1. CDR1 is KGHDR and CDR2 is SFDVKD in the germline V gene. V shed 5 bases, J shed 3 bases, and the junction held 4 bases outside the gene matches. CDR3 length: 15 amino acids. The CDR3 sequence: CATSGDRDHNQPQHF. CDR3 DNA sequence: TGTGCCACCAGTGGGGACAGGGATCACAATCAGCCCCAGCATTTT.

The chain couples TRBV5-4 to TRBJ2-7, with 8 bases that match TRBD1. The J segment lost 3 bases and the V segment lost 4 bases, leaving 12 bases of the junction unmatched. The CDR3 runs to 16 residues. Per the germline V gene, CDR1 is SGHNT and CDR2 is YYREEE (reference sequence). CDR3: CASSPGQGRSVYEQYF. CDR3 in DNA: TGTGCCAGCAGCCCTGGACAGGGTCGTAGCGTCTACGAGCAGTACTTC. Filled out from reference TRBV5-4 and TRBJ2-7, the complete variable domain reads ETGVTQSPTHLIKTRGQQVTLRCSSQSGHNTVSWYQQALGQGPQFIFQYYREEENGRGNFPPRFSGLQFPNYSSELNVNALELDDSALYLCASSPGQGRSVYEQYFGPGTRLTVT.

This clone was recorded once. The rearrangement uses TRBV28 and TRBJ1-1, with D uncertain. The CDR3 runs 14 residues. The V end was cut by 7 bases, the J end by 7 bases, with 19 bases between. Germline V lookup: CDR1 MDHEN, CDR2 SYDVKM. The CDR3 DNA reads TGTGCCAGCATGAGGGTTCTCGGTAGAAATGAAGCTTTCTTT. It encodes CASMRVLGRNEAFF. Combining the CDR3 with reference TRBV28 and TRBJ1-1 gives the whole variable domain DVKVTQSSRYLVKRTGEKVFLECVQDMDHENMFWYRQDPGLGLRLIYFSYDVKMKEKGDIPEGYSVSREKKERFSLILESASTNQTSMYLCASMRVLGRNEAFFGQGTRLTVV.

V usage is TRBV9 and J usage is TRBJ2-1, with 7 bases matching TRBD2. The CDR3 consists of 18 residues. After removal of 0 bases from V and 0 bases from J, the junction contained 9 bases not matched to a gene. Germline CDR1 SGDLS, CDR2 YYNGEE. CDR3 in DNA: TGTGCCAGCAGCGTAGAGGGGTTGGGACTAAACTCCTACAATGAGCAGTTCTTC. This codes for CASSVEGLGLNSYNEQFF.

The chain is built from TRBV7-3 and TRBJ1-6, with 8 bases identical to TRBD1. V lost 2 bases, J lost 8 bases, and 2 bases stayed unmatched. The CDR3 is 14 amino acids. In germline, CDR1 is SGHTA, CDR2 FQGTGA. CDR3 region: CASSLAGGDSPLHF. CDR3 DNA: TGTGCCAGCAGCTTAGCAGGGGGCGATTCACCCCTCCACTTT. Drawing the rest from reference TRBV7-3 and TRBJ1-6, the complete variable domain is GAGVSQTPSNKVTEKGKYVELRCDPISGHTALYWYRQSLGQGPEFLIYFQGTGAADDSGLPNDRFFAVRPEGSVSTLKIQRTERGDSAVYLCASSLAGGDSPLHFGNGTRLTVT.

The chain has TRBV11-2 and TRBJ2-5; 7 nucleotides align to TRBD1. The CDR3 runs to 15 residues. The V gene's germline CDR1 is SGHAT and CDR2 FQNNGV. With V trimmed by 2 bases and J by 3 bases, 6 bases remained unmatched. The CDR3: CASSLNPQGEETQYF. DNA for the CDR3: TGTGCCAGCAGCTTAAACCCCCAGGGGGAAGAGACCCAGTACTTC.

The chain uses TRBV7-8 and TRBJ2-7; maybe TRBD1 (7 bases). CDR1 and CDR2 from the germline V gene are SGHVS and FQNEAQ. There are 13 residues in the CDR3. The ends were cut back, 2 bases at V and 6 bases at J, with 11 bases in the middle. CDR3 bases: TGTGCCAGCAGCTTATATCAGGGGGGCGAGCAGTACGTC. Its protein is CASSLYQGGEQYV.

This chain links TRBV5-6 with TRBJ2-5; D may be TRBD1 (5 bases). Trimming took 3 bases from V and 2 from J, leaving 14 bases between them. CDR1 and CDR2 (germline): SGHDT, YYEEEE. The CDR3 is 15 amino acids. In nucleotides, the CDR3 is TGTGCCAGCAGCTCCCTCAAACGGACACAAGAGACCCAGTACTTC. This sequence encodes CASSSLKRTQETQYF.

V usage is TRBV5-4 and J usage is TRBJ2-3; 7 nucleotides match TRBD1. Germline V gene data show CDR1 as SGHNT and CDR2 as YYREEE (reference sequence). J lost 0 bases, V lost 3 bases, and 7 bases had no gene match. The CDR3 sequence is 16 residues long. For the CDR3, the DNA is TGTGCCAGCAGCTCCGGGACAGTTTCTAGCACAGATACGCAGTATTTT. Its protein product is CASSSGTVSSTDTQYF.

This clone was seen a single time. The chain uses TRBV27 and TRBJ1-5; D possibly corresponds to TRBD1 (6 bases). V lost 5 bases, J lost 11 bases, and 19 bases lay in between. The CDR3 covers 14 residues. CDR1 MNHEY and CDR2 SMNVEV come from the germline V gene (reference sequence). The CDR3 sequence: CASSLTQKTGTQHF. CDR3 DNA sequence: TGTGCCAGCAGTCTAACACAAAAGACAGGAACCCAGCATTTT.

J is TRBJ2-7 and V is TRBV5-6; 7 bases are a match to TRBD2. The length of the CDR3 is 17 residues. Germline V lookup: CDR1 SGHDT, CDR2 YYEEEE. V was pared by 5 bases and J by 4 bases, with 18 bases of the junction left unmatched. DNA of the CDR3: TGTGCCAGCAGTCATTTGCGGGGGATAATGGGGTTTTACGAGCAGTACGTC. It codes for CASSHLRGIMGFYEQYV.

V is TRBV19 and J is TRBJ2-5, with no clear D. Looked up from germline, CDR1 is LNHDA and CDR2 is SQIVND (reference sequence). With 4 bases removed from V and 7 bases from J, the gap between germline ends came to 13 bases. CDR3 length: 13 amino acids. The CDR3 DNA reads as TGTGCCAGTAGTACCCCAACCCTAAGGACCCAGTACTTC. Residues: CASSTPTLRTQYF.